The rows below give T cell receptor beta chains drawn from one sample of a study of neoadjuvant nivolumab and ipilimumab in lung cancer. Assay used: immunoSEQ multiplex PCR; TCRdb lists only in-frame clones, some missing. This repertoire shows under 4,500 clones, less than 80% found once; its top ten account for more than 1.2%. The sample here was peripheral blood, taken after neoadjuvant nivolumab, alone or with ipilimumab, at or shortly before surgery. Receptors originate from an adult with non-small cell lung cancer. CDR3s include the opening cysteine and the closing phenylalanine or tryptophan. Each record gives: J gene, D gene, V gene, clone size, CDR3 DNA, CDR3 protein. A D gene is named only where the DNA matches it firmly. Clone size is not always given. Where it is, it says once, few, many or a class for expanded clones.

j_call: TRBJ1-1
d_call: .
v_call: TRBV19
clone_size: .
cdr3_nt: TGTGCCAGTAGTAAGGACAGGAACACTGAAGCTTTCTTT
cdr3_aa: CASSKDRNTEAFF

j_call: TRBJ2-7
d_call: TRBD2
v_call: TRBV11-2
clone_size: .
cdr3_nt: TGTGCCAGCAGTCCGGGACTAGCGGCTAGCTTTTCCTACGAGCAGTACTTC
cdr3_aa: CASSPGLAASFSYEQYF

j_call: TRBJ2-1
d_call: TRBD1
v_call: TRBV27
clone_size: .
cdr3_nt: TGTGCCAGCAGCGACCGATCCGGGACAGCCTACAATGAGCAGTTCTTC
cdr3_aa: CASSDRSGTAYNEQFF

j_call: TRBJ2-7
d_call: TRBD2
v_call: TRBV30
clone_size: .
cdr3_nt: TGTGCCTGGAATCGTGGCGGGAGCTACGAGCAGTACTTC
cdr3_aa: CAWNRGGSYEQYF

j_call: TRBJ2-7
d_call: TRBD2
v_call: TRBV30
clone_size: .
cdr3_nt: TGTGCCGGAGACGACCCTAGCGGGGATAGCTCCTACGAGCAGTACTTC
cdr3_aa: CAGDDPSGDSSYEQYF

j_call: TRBJ2-1
d_call: .
v_call: TRBV7-3
clone_size: .
cdr3_nt: TGTGCCAGCAGCTCCCGCGGGACTGAGCAGTTCTTC
cdr3_aa: CASSSRGTEQFF

j_call: TRBJ1-4
d_call: .
v_call: TRBV28
clone_size: .
cdr3_nt: TGTGCCAGCAGTTTCGGGTTTGAAAAACTGTTTTTT
cdr3_aa: CASSFGFEKLFF

j_call: TRBJ2-4
d_call: .
v_call: TRBV28
clone_size: .
cdr3_nt: TGTGCCAGCAGTTATGCTCTCGGCAGAGCCAAAAACATTCAGTACTTC
cdr3_aa: CASSYALGRAKNIQYF

j_call: TRBJ1-1
d_call: TRBD1
v_call: TRBV12-5
clone_size: .
cdr3_nt: TGTGCTAGTGGTTGGACAGGGTGGGTAGTGATGGATAACACTGAAGCTTTCTTT
cdr3_aa: CASGWTGWVVMDNTEAFF

j_call: TRBJ1-1
d_call: .
v_call: TRBV9
clone_size: .
cdr3_nt: TGTGCCAGCAGCGCCCTGGGGGGCTCTGAAGCTTTCTTT
cdr3_aa: CASSALGGSEAFF

j_call: TRBJ2-1
d_call: TRBD1
v_call: TRBV9
clone_size: .
cdr3_nt: TGTGCCAGCAGCGTATTAGGGACAGGGGTTCATGAGCAGTTCTTC
cdr3_aa: CASSVLGTGVHEQFF

j_call: TRBJ2-7
d_call: .
v_call: TRBV2
clone_size: few
cdr3_nt: TGTGCCAGCAGTGATTTCCACGAGCAGTACTTC
cdr3_aa: CASSDFHEQYF

j_call: TRBJ2-7
d_call: .
v_call: TRBV28
clone_size: few
cdr3_nt: TGTGCCAGCAGTTTATCGCCCGGGCTCAACGAGCAGTACTTC
cdr3_aa: CASSLSPGLNEQYF

j_call: TRBJ2-3
d_call: .
v_call: TRBV19
clone_size: .
cdr3_nt: TGTGCCAGTAGTATTAGTCTAGGGCGCACAGATACGCAGTATTTT
cdr3_aa: CASSISLGRTDTQYF

j_call: TRBJ1-1
d_call: .
v_call: TRBV11-1
clone_size: .
cdr3_nt: TGTGCCAGCAGCTTACCGGGACTTGGGGTGAACACTGAAGCTTTCTTT
cdr3_aa: CASSLPGLGVNTEAFF

j_call: TRBJ2-2
d_call: .
v_call: TRBV10-3
clone_size: once
cdr3_nt: TGTGCCATCGCCGGGGGAGTAACCGGGGAGCTGTTTTTT
cdr3_aa: CAIAGGVTGELFF

j_call: TRBJ2-7
d_call: .
v_call: TRBV27
clone_size: .
cdr3_nt: TGTGCCAGCAGTTCCTCCTACGAGCAGTACTTC
cdr3_aa: CASSSSYEQYF

j_call: TRBJ1-2
d_call: .
v_call: TRBV9
clone_size: .
cdr3_nt: TGTGCCAGCAGCCCCTTGGTGGGGGGGAGCTATGGCTACACCTTC
cdr3_aa: CASSPLVGGSYGYTF

j_call: TRBJ2-3
d_call: TRBD2
v_call: TRBV6-1
clone_size: .
cdr3_nt: TGTGCCAGCAGTGCGACCTCGACTAGCGGAGATACGCAGTATTTT
cdr3_aa: CASSATSTSGDTQYF

j_call: TRBJ2-2
d_call: .
v_call: TRBV18
clone_size: .
cdr3_nt: TGTGCCAGCTCACCAAAAAACAGGCCGTTGAACACCGGGGAGCTGTTTTTT
cdr3_aa: CASSPKNRPLNTGELFF

j_call: TRBJ2-1
d_call: .
v_call: TRBV28
clone_size: .
cdr3_nt: TGTGCCAGCAGTCCACCGGACTGGTACAATGAGCAGTTCTTC
cdr3_aa: CASSPPDWYNEQFF

j_call: TRBJ2-3
d_call: .
v_call: TRBV28
clone_size: few
cdr3_nt: TGTGCCAGCAGTGACCCAGCTAGCGTGGGCACAGATACGCAGTATTTT
cdr3_aa: CASSDPASVGTDTQYF

j_call: TRBJ1-1
d_call: TRBD1
v_call: TRBV5-1
clone_size: few
cdr3_nt: TGCGCCAGCAGCTCGCTGACAGGGGCGGGCACTGAAGCTTTCTTT
cdr3_aa: CASSSLTGAGTEAFF